The source of this T cell receptor beta chain is a study of technical replicates of blood from a few donors. The V segment lost 5 bases and the J segment 4 bases; nucleotides outside the gene matches: 8. CDR1 MNHEY and CDR2 SVGAGI come from the germline V gene. The length of the CDR3 is 15 residues. Profiled with immunoSEQ multiplex PCR; TCRdb holds only in-frame clones, not every one. The repertoire has fewer than 90,000 clones, approximately 94% of them found once; the top ten carry 0.25%. The chain employs TRBV6-5 and TRBJ1-2; 9 bases are shared with TRBD1. The TCR originated in a human donor in good health. Sequencing input: T cells isolated from PBMCs. The DNA of the CDR3 is TGTGCCAGCAGTCTACAGGGACAGGGCGGCTATGGCTACACCTTC. Its translation is CASSLQGQGGYGYTF.